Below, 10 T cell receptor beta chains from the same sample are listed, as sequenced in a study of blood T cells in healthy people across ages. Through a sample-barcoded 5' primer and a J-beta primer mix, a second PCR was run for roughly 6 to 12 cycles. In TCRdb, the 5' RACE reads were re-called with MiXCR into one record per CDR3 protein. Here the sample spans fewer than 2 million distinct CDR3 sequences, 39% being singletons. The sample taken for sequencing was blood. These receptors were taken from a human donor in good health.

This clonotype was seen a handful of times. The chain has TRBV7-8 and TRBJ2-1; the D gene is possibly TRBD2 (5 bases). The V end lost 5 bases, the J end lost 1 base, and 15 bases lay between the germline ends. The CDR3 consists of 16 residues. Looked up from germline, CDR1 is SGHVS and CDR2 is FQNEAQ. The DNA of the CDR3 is TGTGCCAGCAGCCTACTTCACGGGGTGTCCTACAATGAGCAGTTCTTC. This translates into CASSLLHGVSYNEQFF.

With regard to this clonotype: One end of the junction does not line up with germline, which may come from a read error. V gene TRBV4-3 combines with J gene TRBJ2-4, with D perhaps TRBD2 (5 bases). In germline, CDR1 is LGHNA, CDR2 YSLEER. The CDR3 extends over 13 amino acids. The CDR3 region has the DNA TGCGCCAGCAGCCAAGGGACTGAAGGCATTCTGTACTTC. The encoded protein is CASSQGTEGILYF.

DNA of the CDR3: TGCGCCAGCAGCCAAGTCAGGGGGCGGGACTATGGCTACACCTTC. Translating it yields CASSQVRGRDYGYTF. The J gene is TRBJ1-2, the V gene TRBV4-3; 8 bases fit TRBD1. Germline values: CDR1 LGHNA, CDR2 YSLEER. This CDR3 comprises 15 residues. Germline trimming cut 1 base from V and 3 bases from J; bases unmatched to any gene: 4.

CDR3 DNA: TGTGCCAGCAGTGATGAGGGGCCAACCTATGGCTACACCTTC. This gives the protein CASSDEGPTYGYTF. This chain joins TRBV2 and TRBJ1-2, with D perhaps TRBD1 (5 bases). Germline CDR1 SNHLY, CDR2 FYNNEI. This CDR3 contains 14 residues. V lost 3 bases and J lost 4, with 12 bases in between.

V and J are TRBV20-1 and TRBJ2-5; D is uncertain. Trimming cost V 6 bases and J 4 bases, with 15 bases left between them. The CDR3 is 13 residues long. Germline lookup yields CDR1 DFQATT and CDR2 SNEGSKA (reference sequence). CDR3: CSASMERSETQYF. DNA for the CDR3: TGCAGTGCCTCAATGGAGAGGTCAGAGACCCAGTACTTC.

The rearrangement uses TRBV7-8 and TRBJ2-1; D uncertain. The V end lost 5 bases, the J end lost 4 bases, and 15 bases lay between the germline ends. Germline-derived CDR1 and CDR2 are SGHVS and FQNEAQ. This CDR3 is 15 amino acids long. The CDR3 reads CASSLEAVSYNEQFF. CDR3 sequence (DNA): TGTGCCAGCAGCCTAGAGGCTGTCTCTTACAATGAGCAGTTCTTC. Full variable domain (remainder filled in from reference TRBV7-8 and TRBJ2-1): GAGVSQSPRYKVAKRGQDVALRCDPISGHVSLFWYQQALGQGPEFLTYFQNEAQLDKSGLPSDRFFAERPEGSVSTLKIQRTQQEDSAVYLCASSLEAVSYNEQFFGPGTRLTVL.

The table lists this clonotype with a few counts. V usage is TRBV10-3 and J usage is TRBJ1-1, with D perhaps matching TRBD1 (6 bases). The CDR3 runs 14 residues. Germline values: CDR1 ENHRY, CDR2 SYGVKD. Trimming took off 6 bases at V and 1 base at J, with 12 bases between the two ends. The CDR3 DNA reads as TGTGCCATCAGCGCCGGGACACAGAACACTGAAGCTTTCTTT. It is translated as CAISAGTQNTEAFF.

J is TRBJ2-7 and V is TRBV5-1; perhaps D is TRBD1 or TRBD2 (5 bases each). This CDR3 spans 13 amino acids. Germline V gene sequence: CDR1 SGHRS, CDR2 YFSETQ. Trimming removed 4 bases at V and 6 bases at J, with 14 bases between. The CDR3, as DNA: TGCGCCAGCAGCCGGGATGGGGGTACCGAGCAGTACTTC. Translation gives CASSRDGGTEQYF. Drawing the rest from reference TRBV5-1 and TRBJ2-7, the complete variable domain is KAGVTQTPRYLIKTRGQQVTLSCSPISGHRSVSWYQQTPGQGLQFLFEYFSETQRNKGNFPGRFSGRQFSNSRSEMNVSTLELGDSALYLCASSRDGGTEQYFGPGTRLTVT.

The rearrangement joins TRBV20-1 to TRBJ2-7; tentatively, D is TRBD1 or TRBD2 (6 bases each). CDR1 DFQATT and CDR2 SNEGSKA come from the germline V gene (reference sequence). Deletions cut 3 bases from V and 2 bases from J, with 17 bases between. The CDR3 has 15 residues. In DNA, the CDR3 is TGCAGTGCTAGCGGGGGCCTCGAAAGGACCTACGAGCAGTACTTC. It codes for CSASGGLERTYEQYF.

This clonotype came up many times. Here the CDR3 reads CASSPRTGPTDTQYF. CDR3 in DNA: TGTGCCAGCAGCCCGCGGACAGGGCCCACAGATACGCAGTATTTT. This sequence joins TRBV7-3 and TRBJ2-3, with TRBD1 matching 8 bases. Germline loops: CDR1 SGHTA, CDR2 FQGTGA. CDR3 size: 15 residues. Unmatched junction bases numbered 6, after V lost 5 bases and J lost 2 bases.